The clone carrying this T cell receptor beta chain was observed a single time. This CDR3 region has 15 residues. Between the trimmed V and J ends, which lost 7 bases and 3 bases, there was a span of 19 bases. Germline CDR1 reads MDHEN; CDR2 reads SYDVKM. The data were obtained in a study of shared clonotypes between healthy human individuals. Across the whole study: The cohort had a couple of women and a few men, ages 18 to 49. CD4 naive and CD4 memory each took three plates per donor, while CD8 naive took two and CD8 memory one.

Original data processing: There were no quality scores in the junction-only immunoSEQ sequences, so filtering differed. Here immunoSEQ multiplex PCR was the method, and the copy in TCRdb shows in-frame clones only, minus some. V, J and clone size are those of that table, while D and trimming were read from the DNA. Here the sample spans 2,500,000 or so clones, 85% to 95% being singletons. What was sequenced was naive CD4+ T cells sorted from blood. Indicated subset: CD45RA+ positively selected. The chain is built from TRBV28 and TRBJ2-7; no clear D. This receptor was obtained from a man between 18 and 35 years old in good health. The CDR3 DNA sequence: TGTGCCAGCAACCAGCGCCCTGCAGGTAGCTACGAGCAGTACTTC. This encodes CASNQRPAGSYEQYF.